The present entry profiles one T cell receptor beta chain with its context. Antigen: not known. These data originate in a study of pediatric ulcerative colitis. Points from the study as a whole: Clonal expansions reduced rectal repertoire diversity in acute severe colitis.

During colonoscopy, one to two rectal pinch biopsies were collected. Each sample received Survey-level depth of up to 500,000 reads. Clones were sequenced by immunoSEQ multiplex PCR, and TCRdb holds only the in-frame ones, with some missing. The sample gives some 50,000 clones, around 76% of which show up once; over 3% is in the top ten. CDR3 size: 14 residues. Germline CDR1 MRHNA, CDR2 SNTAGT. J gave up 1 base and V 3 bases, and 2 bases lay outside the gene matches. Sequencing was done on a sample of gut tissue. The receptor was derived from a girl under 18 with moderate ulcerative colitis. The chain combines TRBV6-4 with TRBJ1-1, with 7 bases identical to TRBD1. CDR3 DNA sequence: TGTGCCAGCAGTGAGAACAGGGGGAACACTGAAGCTTTCTTT. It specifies CASSENRGNTEAFF.